This T cell receptor (beta chain) was retrieved from a study of blood T cell repertoires in COVID-19. Across the whole study: Researchers got acute and convalescent COVID-19 samples from the United States, Italy and Spain. Nucleic acid was either cDNA or gDNA, and it came from T cells, B-cell-depleted T cells, or PBMCs.

The protocol was immunoSEQ multiplex PCR, while the TCRdb copy is restricted to in-frame clones and leaves out a portion. The sample contains about 33,000 clones, over 65% of which appear only once. V was trimmed by 3 bases and J by 3 bases, leaving 10 bases between them. Germline lookup yields CDR1 SGHAT and CDR2 FQNNGV. The CDR3 has 14 residues. This chain connects TRBV11-2 to TRBJ2-3, with D perhaps TRBD1 (5 bases). What was sequenced was peripheral blood. The receptor was derived from a man between 65 and 85 years old with acute or convalescent COVID-19. The CDR3 here is CASSLGRVTDTQYF. CDR3 in DNA: TGTGCCAGCAGCTTGGGCAGGGTAACAGATACGCAGTATTTT.